The 17 T cell receptor beta chains presented below share a single source sample, sequenced in a study of cytomegalovirus exposure and HLA in healthy donors (TCRdb year 2017). Libraries were built with the immunoSEQ multiplex PCR assay. A mixture of 60 forward primers for TCR Vbeta segments and 13 reverse primers for TCR Jbeta segments was used in the multiplex PCR. The source is immuneACCESS, and TCRdb retained only in-frame sequences with V and J called. Part of the clones is not carried over; for the studies checked, unresolved V genes explain less than half of this, and the remainder is unexplained. The sample yields fewer than 25,000 clones; around 73% were counted once. Roughly 7.1% of the sample is held by the ten biggest clonotypes. The sequenced sample was PBMCs. The receptors were sampled from a man in his 60s in good health and CMV-seronegative.

The genes are TRBV2 and TRBJ2-3, with D maybe TRBD2 (6 bases). The CDR3 totals 13 residues. Germline loops: CDR1 SNHLY, CDR2 FYNNEI. Trimming cost V 10 bases and J 1 base, with 12 bases left between them. CDR3 bases: TGTGCCACCGGAGGGCCTGGCACAGATACGCAGTATTTT. Translated: CATGGPGTDTQYF. Full variable domain (missing parts from reference TRBV2 and TRBJ2-3): EPEVTQTPSHQVTQMGQEVILRCVPISNHLYFYWYRQILGQKVEFLVSFYNNEISEKSEIFDDQFSVERPDGSNFTLKIRSTKLEDSAMYFCATGGPGTDTQYFGPGTRLTVL.

The V gene is TRBV6-5, the J gene TRBJ2-3; 14 nucleotides line up with TRBD2. Unmatched junction bases numbered 7, after V lost 2 bases and J lost 12 bases. The CDR3 length is 15 residues. Germline CDR1 is MNHEY and CDR2 is SVGAGI. CDR3 in amino acids: CASSYEGLAGAFQYF. CDR3 DNA sequence: TGTGCCAGCAGTTACGAGGGACTAGCGGGGGCCTTCCAGTATTTT.

The chain has TRBV19 and TRBJ2-2, with 7 bases that match TRBD2. The germline gives CDR1 LNHDA, CDR2 SQIVND (reference sequence). Losses at the gene ends were 6 bases for V and 5 bases for J; bases not matched to a gene: 9. The CDR3 length is 15 residues. Here the CDR3 reads CASRDPSGQTGELFF. The CDR3 region has the DNA TGTGCCAGTAGGGATCCTAGCGGCCAAACCGGGGAGCTGTTTTTT.

In nucleotides, the CDR3 is TGTGCCAGCAGTTCCATCGGACCCGGGACAGCGAACAATGAGCAGTTCTTC. This encodes CASSSIGPGTANNEQFF. J is TRBJ2-1 and V is TRBV27, with 7 bases aligning to TRBD1. CDR3 size: 17 residues. Per germline, CDR1 MNHEY and CDR2 SMNVEV (reference sequence). The V and J ends lost 4 bases and 5 bases, in that order; junction bases with no gene match: 14.

V usage is TRBV5-1 and J usage is TRBJ2-1, with 12 bases identical to TRBD2. CDR1 is SGHRS, CDR2 YFSETQ, per germline. CDR3 size: 18 residues. The trim removed 0 bases at V and 0 bases at J, leaving 4 bases unmatched. In nucleotides, the CDR3 is TGCGCCAGCAGCTTGGGACTAGCGGGAGCCTCCTCCTACAATGAGCAGTTCTTC. Protein: CASSLGLAGASSYNEQFF.

This clone appeared a single time. An end of the junction does not agree with germline; a read error may underlie this. The chain joins TRBV14 to TRBJ2-1; perhaps TRBD2 as D (6 bases). This CDR3 has 17 residues. Germline CDR1 is SGHDN and CDR2 is FVKESK. CDR3 nucleotides: TGTGCCAGCCGCCAACTAACGGGAGCGCTCCTGGGCAATGAGCAGTTCTTC. Residues: CASRQLTGALLGNEQFF. Full variable domain (rest looked up from reference TRBV14 and TRBJ2-1): EAGVTQFPSHSVIEKGQTVTLRCDPISGHDNLYWYRRVMGKEIKFLLHFVKESKQDESGMPNNRFLAERTGGTYSTLKVQPAELEDSGVYFCASRQLTGALLGNEQFFGPGTRLTVL.

J is TRBJ2-2 and V is TRBV25-1; 8 nucleotides align to TRBD1. Trimming cost V 1 base and J 3 bases; bases outside gene matches: 10. Looked up from germline, CDR1 is MGHDK and CDR2 is SYGVNS. The CDR3 is 18 residues long. CDR3 DNA: TGTGCCAGCAGTGAATCCCTCCGGACAGGGCGGCACACCGGGGAGCTGTTTTTT. Translated: CASSESLRTGRHTGELFF.

This clone was counted a few times. This chain connects TRBV6-6 to TRBJ1-4, with D unclear. The CDR3 consists of 14 residues. The V end was cut by 6 bases, the J end by 4 bases, with 12 bases between. Germline V lookup: CDR1 MNHNY, CDR2 SVGAGI (reference sequence). The CDR3 DNA reads as TGTGCCAGCAGCCTACAGAGAATTAATGAAAAACTGTTTTTT. It translates to CASSLQRINEKLFF.

The chain has TRBV7-9 and TRBJ2-3, with 7 bases aligning to TRBD2. The CDR3 is made up of 15 amino acids. The V segment lost 4 bases and the J segment 6 bases; nucleotides outside the gene matches: 10. CDR1 SEHNR and CDR2 FQNEAQ come from the germline V gene (reference sequence). Written as DNA, the CDR3 is TGTGCCAGCAGCTCGGGGGGTGGGAGGGCGGATACGCAGTATTTT. This gives the protein CASSSGGGRADTQYF. The full variable domain, with the rest looked up from reference TRBV7-9 and TRBJ2-3, is DTGVSQNPRHKITKRGQNVTFRCDPISEHNRLYWYRQTLGQGPEFLTYFQNEAQLEKSRLLSDRFSAERPKGSFSTLEIQRTEQGDSAMYLCASSSGGGRADTQYFGPGTRLTVL.

This rearrangement joins TRBV7-6 to TRBJ1-1, with D hard to call. Germline CDR1 and CDR2: SGHVS and FNYEAQ. The V end was cut by 2 bases, the J end by 3 bases, with 10 bases between. The CDR3 runs to 14 residues. The CDR3 is CASSLKGGYTEAFF. The DNA for the CDR3 is TGTGCCAGCAGCTTAAAAGGCGGATACACTGAAGCTTTCTTT.

This rearrangement joins TRBV28 to TRBJ2-5; 7 nucleotides align to TRBD1. The closer fit of TRBJ2-7 to the DNA end suggests the J call may be wrong. The germline gives CDR1 MDHEN, CDR2 SYDVKM. This CDR3 spans 12 amino acids. CDR3 protein: CASKTGNYEQYF. The CDR3 bases are TGTGCCAGCAAGACAGGGAACTACGAGCAGTACTTC.

The rearrangement joins TRBV27 to TRBJ2-3; the match to TRBD2 covers 11 bases. The CDR3 runs to 14 residues. Germline lookup yields CDR1 MNHEY and CDR2 SMNVEV (reference sequence). V shed 6 bases and J 5 bases; nucleotides not matched to a gene: 4. CDR3 sequence (DNA): TGTGCCAGCAGGGTAGCGGGGGGGCAAGATACGCAGTATTTT. Amino acid sequence: CASRVAGGQDTQYF.

In this sample, this clone turned up a few times. V is TRBV6-5 and J is TRBJ1-1, with D tentatively TRBD1 (5 bases). V was trimmed by 2 bases and J by 1 base, leaving 8 bases between them. CDR3 length: 14 residues. CDR1 is MNHEY, CDR2 SVGAGI, per germline. The CDR3 loop reads CASSYGAANTEAFF. CDR3 coding DNA: TGTGCCAGCAGTTACGGGGCAGCGAACACTGAAGCTTTCTTT.

This clone came up a few times. CDR3 sequence reads: CASSHLGRNNSPLHF. CDR3 DNA: TGTGCCAGCAGCCATTTGGGCAGGAATAATTCACCCCTCCACTTT. The chain links TRBV5-6 to TRBJ1-6, with D uncertain. This CDR3 has 15 amino acids. Trimming shortened V by 4 bases and J by 5 bases, and 13 bases separated the two germline ends. Germline-derived CDR1 and CDR2 are SGHDT and YYEEEE.

This sequence joins TRBV12-5 and TRBJ2-1; 12 bases agree with TRBD2. V lost 1 base and J lost 0; bases outside the gene matches: 19. CDR1 and CDR2 (germline): LGHNT, FRNRAP. The CDR3 spans 23 residues. The CDR3 sequence is CASGLDRGELGLAGIHSYNEQFF. The CDR3 nucleotides are TGTGCTAGTGGTTTGGACAGGGGGGAACTAGGACTAGCGGGAATCCACTCCTACAATGAGCAGTTCTTC.

J is TRBJ2-7 and V is TRBV4-3, with 12 nucleotides matching TRBD2. The CDR3 runs 17 residues. CDR1 LGHNA and CDR2 YSLEER come from the germline V gene. Unmatched junction bases numbered 12, after V lost 0 bases and J lost 9 bases. Here the CDR3 DNA reads TGCGCCAGCAGCCAAGATAGTCGGGCTAGCGGGAGGGCGCGGCAGTACTTC. Its protein is CASSQDSRASGRARQYF.

The rearrangement uses TRBV5-4 and TRBJ2-2, with D uncertain. Deletions cut 2 bases from V and 6 bases from J, with 11 bases between. This CDR3 has 14 amino acids. The germline CDR1 and CDR2 sequences are SGHNT and YYREEE (reference sequence). CDR3 in DNA: TGTGCCAGCAGCTTCCGGAATGGAGCCGGGGAGCTGTTTTTT. This sequence encodes CASSFRNGAGELFF.